This entry lists 31 T cell receptor beta chains sequenced from one sample in a study of cytomegalovirus exposure and HLA in healthy donors (dated by TCRdb to the late 2010s). Libraries were made using the immunoSEQ multiplex PCR assay. TCRdb mirrors the immuneACCESS table, restricted to in-frame sequences. Some clones are absent from its copies; in checked studies, under half trace to an unresolved V gene, and the reason for the others is unknown. The sample includes approximately 99,000 clones, with almost 96% observed a single time. Roughly 0.67% of the sample is taken by the ten largest. The sample taken for sequencing was PBMCs. Receptors originate from a woman younger than 35 in good health and CMV-seronegative.

The V gene is TRBV28, the J gene TRBJ1-2; 9 bases fit TRBD1. CDR3 length: 16 residues. J lost 7 bases, V lost 4 bases, and 13 bases had no gene match. CDR1 and CDR2 from the germline V gene are MDHEN and SYDVKM. CDR3 nucleotides: TGTGCCAGCAGTTCATCATCGACAGGGGGTTTCTTTGGCTACACCTTC. Protein: CASSSSSTGGFFGYTF.

The rearrangement joins TRBV27 to TRBJ2-2, with TRBD2 matching 14 bases. Germline values: CDR1 MNHEY, CDR2 SMNVEV (reference sequence). The junction had 6 bases not matched to a gene; V was cut back by 6 bases and J by 9 bases. This CDR3 has 15 residues. The CDR3 loop reads CASRRLAGGPRELFF. CDR3 coding DNA: TGTGCCAGCAGGAGACTAGCGGGGGGGCCCAGGGAGCTGTTTTTT.

This clone was seen only once. V gene TRBV4-3 combines with J gene TRBJ2-7; TRBD2 might be the D (5 bases). CDR3 size: 14 residues. The germline V gene encodes CDR1 LGHNA and CDR2 YSLEER. The V end was cut by 0 bases, the J end by 3 bases, with 9 bases between. The CDR3 DNA sequence: TGCGCCAGCAGCCAAGATGTCGGGGACTACGAGCAGTACTTC. Its translation: CASSQDVGDYEQYF.

The rearrangement joins TRBV28 to TRBJ1-2, with D tentatively TRBD1 (5 bases). Germline values: CDR1 MDHEN, CDR2 SYDVKM. V lost 5 bases and J lost 1, with 11 bases in between. The CDR3 is made up of 14 amino acids. The CDR3 sequence is CASSTTENNYGYTF. The CDR3 nucleotides are TGTGCCAGCAGTACGACAGAGAATAACTATGGCTACACCTTC.

The rearrangement joins TRBV4-1 to TRBJ1-1; D might be TRBD1 (6 bases). The CDR3 covers 18 residues. The germline gives CDR1 MGHRA, CDR2 YSYEKL. The V gene lost 2 bases and the J gene lost 2 bases, with 21 bases spanning the gap. The chain's CDR3 is CASSQPPGAVSTNTEAFF. The CDR3 DNA follows: TGCGCCAGCAGCCAACCTCCAGGGGCGGTCTCAACAAACACTGAAGCTTTCTTT.

The V and J genes are TRBV5-4 and TRBJ2-6; a possible D gene is TRBD2 (6 bases). The germline CDR1 and CDR2 sequences are SGHNT and YYREEE (reference sequence). The CDR3 has 19 residues. V lost 0 bases and J 0 bases, leaving 16 bases between the germline ends. The CDR3 sequence: CASSLGPRRRGSGANVLTF. The CDR3 DNA is TGTGCCAGCAGCTTGGGTCCCCGTAGGAGGGGCTCTGGGGCCAACGTCCTGACTTTC. Together with reference TRBV5-4 and TRBJ2-6, the CDR3 gives the full variable domain: ETGVTQSPTHLIKTRGQQVTLRCSSQSGHNTVSWYQQALGQGPQFIFQYYREEENGRGNFPPRFSGLQFPNYSSELNVNALELDDSALYLCASSLGPRRRGSGANVLTFGAGSRLTVL.

The gene calls are TRBV18 and TRBJ1-4; D gene unclear. Trimming shortened V by 5 bases and J by 10 bases, and 14 bases separated the two germline ends. Germline loops: CDR1 KGHSH, CDR2 LQKENI. The CDR3 loop spans 13 amino acids. As DNA, the CDR3 is TGTGCCAGCTCAGAGTCTCAAGGGAGAAAACTGTTTTTT. Its translation: CASSESQGRKLFF.

This clone was detected only once. V usage is TRBV5-4 and J usage is TRBJ2-3, with D perhaps TRBD1 (5 bases). Trimming pared 6 bases from V and 3 bases from J, leaving 5 bases between. The germline V gene has CDR1 SGHNT and CDR2 YYREEE (reference sequence). The CDR3 is made up of 11 amino acids. CDR3 residues: CASNRTDTQYF. The CDR3 DNA follows: TGTGCCAGCAACAGGACAGATACGCAGTATTTT.

This chain links TRBV4-2 with TRBJ2-3; D unclear. Trimming cost V 2 bases and J 0 bases, with 9 bases left between them. The CDR3 runs to 15 residues. Germline V gene data show CDR1 as LGHNA and CDR2 as YNFKEQ. CDR3 nucleotides: TGTGCCAGCAGCCAAAACAGTGCAAGCACAGATACGCAGTATTTT. Translation: CASSQNSASTDTQYF.

The chain recombines TRBV4-2 with TRBJ1-1, with 8 bases lining up with TRBD1. Germline lookup yields CDR1 LGHNA and CDR2 YNFKEQ. The CDR3 consists of 15 residues. Trimming removed 1 base from V and 6 bases from J; junction bases left unmatched: 7. The CDR3 protein is CASSQVVQGVSEAFF. The CDR3 coding sequence is TGTGCCAGCAGCCAAGTGGTACAGGGGGTCTCTGAAGCTTTCTTT.

This clone was found once. The V and J genes are TRBV19 and TRBJ2-7, with D uncertain. The germline V gene has CDR1 LNHDA and CDR2 SQIVND (reference sequence). Trimming took off 4 bases at V and 3 bases at J, with 10 bases between the two ends. CDR3 length: 13 amino acids. The CDR3 DNA sequence: TGTGCCAGTAGTACCAGGATGAACTACGAGCAGTACTTC. It codes for CASSTRMNYEQYF.

The J gene is TRBJ1-1, the V gene TRBV28, with TRBD1 matching over 7 bases. CDR1 is MDHEN, CDR2 SYDVKM, per germline. This CDR3 contains 15 residues. Trimming cost V 5 bases and J 3 bases; bases outside gene matches: 9. The CDR3 coding sequence is TGTGCCAGCAGTGCCCCAGGGGGGTCGGACACTGAAGCTTTCTTT. It codes for CASSAPGGSDTEAFF.

This clone was counted a single time. The rearrangement joins TRBV11-2 to TRBJ1-6, with D possibly being TRBD1 (5 bases). Germline-derived CDR1 and CDR2 are SGHAT and FQNNGV. CDR3 length: 18 amino acids. Trimming cost V 5 bases and J 5 bases, with 22 bases left between them. CDR3 nucleotide sequence: TGTGCCAGCAGCCACGCACGGGGGGGAAAAAGAAATAATTCACCCCTCCACTTT. Protein: CASSHARGGKRNNSPLHF.

The V call is TRBV6-5, the J call TRBJ1-4; D perhaps matches TRBD1 (6 bases). Trimming pared 0 bases from V and 8 bases from J, leaving 10 bases between. The CDR3 consists of 14 residues. Looked up from germline, CDR1 is MNHEY and CDR2 is SVGAGI. The CDR3 region has the DNA TGTGCCAGCAGTTACTCCGTGGGGACAGAAAAACTGTTTTTT. Translation: CASSYSVGTEKLFF.

The V call is TRBV9, the J call TRBJ1-2, with 7 bases that match TRBD1. Germline values: CDR1 SGDLS, CDR2 YYNGEE. The V segment lost 0 bases and the J segment 3 bases; nucleotides outside the gene matches: 5. The CDR3 extends over 15 amino acids. The CDR3 DNA sequence: TGTGCCAGCAGCGTAGAGGACGGGACAGACTATGGCTACACCTTC. This translates into CASSVEDGTDYGYTF.

J is TRBJ2-1 and V is TRBV19, with D tentatively TRBD1 (6 bases). Germline assignment: CDR1 LNHDA and CDR2 SQIVND (reference sequence). This CDR3 contains 13 residues. V dropped 5 bases and J dropped 6 bases, with 11 bases sitting between them. The CDR3: CASSWNRVNEQFF. The CDR3 DNA follows: TGTGCCAGTAGTTGGAACAGGGTCAATGAGCAGTTCTTC.

The chain carries TRBV4-2 and TRBJ1-3; D possibly corresponds to TRBD1 (6 bases). The V and J ends lost 4 bases and 0 bases respectively, with 10 bases between them. This CDR3 spans 15 amino acids. The germline V gene encodes CDR1 LGHNA and CDR2 YNFKEQ. The CDR3 DNA is TGTGCCAGCAGCCGACAGGTGACCTCTGGAAACACCATATATTTT. Protein product: CASSRQVTSGNTIYF.

In its sample, this clone was seen once. The chain has TRBV28 and TRBJ1-5; TRBD1 is a possible D gene (6 bases). Germline values: CDR1 MDHEN, CDR2 SYDVKM. This CDR3 has 13 amino acids. Trimming shortened V by 5 bases and J by 4 bases, and 9 bases separated the two germline ends. The CDR3 is CASSVDSNQPQHF. CDR3 sequence (DNA): TGTGCCAGCAGTGTGGACAGTAATCAGCCCCAGCATTTT.

The J gene is TRBJ2-7, the V gene TRBV7-2; D remains ambiguous. The germline gives CDR1 SGHTA, CDR2 FQGNSA. The CDR3 loop spans 15 amino acids. Trimming left V 1 base short and J 1 base short, with 11 bases between. The CDR3 protein is CASSLVSLQSYEQYF. DNA for the CDR3: TGTGCCAGCAGCTTAGTCTCTCTCCAGTCCTACGAGCAGTACTTC.

The chain links TRBV18 to TRBJ2-1, with D hard to call. The V end was cut by 6 bases, the J end by 4 bases, with 4 bases between. CDR1 is KGHSH and CDR2 is LQKENI in the germline V gene. This CDR3 has 11 residues. The CDR3 sequence: CASSQYNEQFF. CDR3 in DNA: TGTGCCAGCTCTCAGTACAATGAGCAGTTCTTC.

The V and J genes are TRBV7-9 and TRBJ1-3, with D perhaps TRBD1 (5 bases). Trimming shortened V by 4 bases and J by 3 bases, and 13 bases separated the two germline ends. The V gene's germline CDR1 is SEHNR and CDR2 FQNEAQ (reference sequence). The CDR3 runs 15 residues. The CDR3 protein is CASSSAGASGNTIYF. DNA of the CDR3: TGTGCCAGCAGCTCCGCTGGGGCGAGTGGAAACACCATATATTTT.

The rearrangement uses TRBV4-2 and TRBJ1-1; the D gene is possibly TRBD1 (5 bases). V lost 0 bases, J lost 5 bases, and 10 bases lay in between. Germline lookup yields CDR1 LGHNA and CDR2 YNFKEQ. The CDR3 runs 14 residues. The DNA of the CDR3 is TGTGCCAGCAGCCAAGATCGGGGGGGGACTGAAGCTTTCTTT. Amino acids: CASSQDRGGTEAFF.

Only one count was recorded for this clone. This rearrangement joins TRBV6-1 to TRBJ1-5; TRBD1 agrees at 7 bases. The germline V gene has CDR1 MNHNS and CDR2 SASEGT. Unmatched junction bases numbered 11, after V lost 5 bases and J lost 7 bases. The CDR3 contains 15 residues. CDR3 loop: CASSRDQGGSQPQHF. The CDR3 DNA follows: TGTGCCAGCAGTCGAGATCAGGGGGGTTCACAGCCCCAGCATTTT.

The chain recombines TRBV5-1 with TRBJ2-1, with 12 nucleotides matching TRBD2. CDR3 length: 17 amino acids. The germline V gene encodes CDR1 SGHRS and CDR2 YFSETQ. Unmatched junction bases numbered 8, after V lost 1 base and J lost 6 bases. CDR3 in amino acids: CASSLLSSGGAGNEQFF. CDR3 DNA sequence: TGCGCCAGCAGCTTGCTGTCTAGCGGGGGGGCCGGCAATGAGCAGTTCTTC.

CDR3 nucleotide sequence: TGTGCCAGCTCACCGACAGGGACCGGGGAGCTGTTTTTT. This gives the protein CASSPTGTGELFF. V usage is TRBV18 and J usage is TRBJ2-2, with 7 bases matching TRBD1. This CDR3 has 13 residues. V lost 3 bases to trimming and J lost 5 bases; unmatched junction nucleotides: 0. Germline V gives CDR1 KGHSH, CDR2 LQKENI.

The rearrangement uses TRBV19 and TRBJ1-1; 7 bases map to TRBD1. This CDR3 has 14 amino acids. Losses at the gene ends were 4 bases for V and 0 bases for J; bases not matched to a gene: 2. The V gene's germline CDR1 is LNHDA and CDR2 SQIVND (reference sequence). CDR3: CASSRQGLNTEAFF. The CDR3 DNA sequence: TGTGCCAGTAGTAGACAGGGCTTGAACACTGAAGCTTTCTTT.

This chain links TRBV14 with TRBJ1-1; D gene uncertain. This CDR3 has 15 amino acids. Germline CDR1 is SGHDN and CDR2 is FVKESK. Trimming shortened V by 0 bases and J by 1 base, and 9 bases separated the two germline ends. CDR3 sequence: CASSQERTKNTEAFF. Written as DNA, the CDR3 is TGTGCCAGCAGCCAAGAGCGGACTAAGAACACTGAAGCTTTCTTT.

This chain uses TRBV9 with TRBJ1-1; possible D gene TRBD1, 6 bases. The CDR3 runs to 15 residues. From germline, CDR1 is SGDLS and CDR2 YYNGEE. Trimming left V 3 bases short and J 0 bases short, with 12 bases between. CDR3 residues: CASSATTGLNTEAFF. DNA of the CDR3: TGTGCCAGCAGCGCCACGACAGGCTTGAACACTGAAGCTTTCTTT.

Comments on this clone: A junction end diverges from the germline sequence, so it may reflect a read error. V and J are TRBV7-2 and TRBJ2-1; 9 bases fit TRBD2. The CDR3 has 15 amino acids. Germline values: CDR1 SGHTA, CDR2 FQGNSA. CDR3 loop: CASSLAGATYNEQFF. The CDR3 coding sequence is TGTGCCAGCAGTTTAGCGGGGGCAACCTACAATGAGCAGTTCTTC. The full variable domain, in which reference TRBV7-2 and TRBJ2-1 provide the parts outside the CDR3, is GAGVSQSPSNKVTEKGKDVELRCDPISGHTALYWYRQSLGQGLEFLIYFQGNSAPDKSGLPSDRFSAERTGGSVSTLTIQRTQQEDSAVYLCASSLAGATYNEQFFGPGTRLTVL.

CDR3 nucleotide sequence: TGTGCCAGCTCAAACGCGGCAGGGAGGATCACTGAAGCTTTCTTT. Amino acids: CASSNAAGRITEAFF. The gene calls are TRBV18 and TRBJ1-1; TRBD1 might be the D (5 bases). The CDR3 totals 15 residues. From germline, CDR1 is KGHSH and CDR2 LQKENI. The V gene lost 5 bases and the J gene lost 4 bases, with 17 bases spanning the gap.

The chain links TRBV4-2 to TRBJ2-1, with 10 nucleotides matching TRBD2. The CDR3 is made up of 19 amino acids. The trim removed 6 bases at V and 6 bases at J, leaving 20 bases unmatched. CDR1 and CDR2 from the germline V gene are LGHNA and YNFKEQ. The CDR3 DNA is TGTGCCAGCAGTGGCCCCCCCCTAGCGGGGGTCACGAGGGCCAATGAGCAGTTCTTC. Protein sequence: CASSGPPLAGVTRANEQFF.